The following is a TCR beta chain sequence with its context. The data derive from a study of blood T cell repertoires in COVID-19. CDR3 size: 15 residues. The germline gives CDR1 SEHNR, CDR2 FQNEAQ (reference sequence). V lost 3 bases and J lost 5; bases outside the gene matches: 9. Profiling relied on immunoSEQ multiplex PCR, and the TCRdb table lists in-frame clones only, not all of them. The sample comprises about 210,000 clones, approximately 81% of which are singletons, and about 8.9% rests with the top ten. This TCR was sampled from a woman between 50 and 59 years old with acute COVID-19. The chain uses TRBV7-9 and TRBJ1-1, with 7 bases that match TRBD1. Sequenced input: PBMCs or T cells enriched from blood (not recorded which). CDR3 in amino acids: CASSFEGARSTEAFF. The CDR3, as DNA: TGTGCCAGCAGCTTTGAGGGGGCGCGTTCTACTGAAGCTTTCTTT. Combining the CDR3 with reference TRBV7-9 and TRBJ1-1 gives the whole variable domain DTGVSQNPRHKITKRGQNVTFRCDPISEHNRLYWYRQTLGQGPEFLTYFQNEAQLEKSRLLSDRFSAERPKGSFSTLEIQRTEQGDSAMYLCASSFEGARSTEAFFGQGTRLTVV.